The 19 T cell receptor beta chains below all came from one sample that was sequenced in a study of early T cells in non-severe SARS-CoV-2 infection. TCRdb reanalysed the 5' RACE reads using MiXCR and keeps one entry per CDR3 protein. The sample has some 30,000 distinct CDR3 sequences; under 6% are singletons. Material for sequencing was whole blood. These TCRs come from an adult who was a healthcare worker with PCR-confirmed SARS-CoV-2 infection or an uninfected control (not recorded which).

This clonotype was observed at least ten times. V and J are TRBV20-1 and TRBJ2-1; D gene uncertain. CDR3 length equals 12 residues. Trimming stripped 2 bases from V and 5 bases from J, with 7 bases between. Germline CDR1 and CDR2: DFQATT and SNEGSKA (reference sequence). CDR3 amino acids: CSARKGNNEQFF. CDR3 nucleotides: TGCAGTGCTAGAAAAGGGAACAATGAGCAGTTCTTC.

In its sample, this clonotype was seen many times. The chain carries TRBV7-6 and TRBJ1-1, with D possibly matching TRBD1 (6 bases). The CDR3 has 15 amino acids. The germline CDR1 and CDR2 sequences are SGHVS and FNYEAQ. V was cut by 3 bases and J by 1 base, with 12 bases left in between. The CDR3 here is CASSLGQGPNTEAFF. The CDR3 bases are TGTGCCAGCAGCTTGGGGCAGGGGCCGAACACTGAAGCTTTCTTT.

This clonotype was detected many times. The CDR3 protein is CASSSRTGAYEQYF. Here the CDR3 DNA reads TGTGCCAGTAGTAGTCGGACAGGGGCCTACGAGCAGTACTTC. This sequence joins TRBV19 and TRBJ2-7; the match to TRBD1 covers 9 bases. Germline CDR1 is LNHDA and CDR2 is SQIVND (reference sequence). The CDR3 has 14 residues. V trimming: 4 bases; J trimming: 2 bases; junction bases outside the gene matches: 3.

This clonotype was picked up many times. The chain has TRBV20-1 and TRBJ2-3; no reliable D call. Germline V lookup: CDR1 DFQATT, CDR2 SNEGSKA (reference sequence). This CDR3 spans 12 amino acids. The CDR3 nucleotides are TGCTCGGTGGGCGGTAGCACAGATACGCAGTATTTT. It codes for CSVGGSTDTQYF.

The J gene is TRBJ2-7, the V gene TRBV3-1; no clear D. The CDR3 runs 12 residues. In germline, CDR1 is LGHDT, CDR2 YNNKEL (reference sequence). The V and J ends lost 0 bases and 2 bases respectively, with 2 bases between them. The CDR3 DNA reads TGTGCCAGCAGCCAAGATACCTACGAGCAGTACTTC. Its translation is CASSQDTYEQYF.

In this sample, this clonotype turned up many times. The CDR3 DNA is TGTGCCAGCAGTGAACATTATGGAGGAGGCGAGCAGTACTTC. Its translation: CASSEHYGGGEQYF. The chain employs TRBV6-1 and TRBJ2-7, with a tentative D call TRBD2 (5 bases). The germline V and J ends were trimmed by 2 bases and 6 bases, with 14 bases remaining between them. The CDR3 is 14 amino acids. From germline, CDR1 is MNHNS and CDR2 SASEGT.

This clonotype was recorded many times. CDR3 nucleotide sequence: TGTGCCAGCAGCTTGATTTTCCTGGGGACCGACGAGCAGTACTTC. Its protein is CASSLIFLGTDEQYF. J is TRBJ2-7 and V is TRBV5-6; possibly TRBD1 or TRBD2 for D (5 bases each). The CDR3 extends over 15 amino acids. Trimming pared 1 base from V and 5 bases from J, leaving 16 bases between. CDR1 is SGHDT and CDR2 is YYEEEE in the germline V gene.

This clonotype was counted at least ten times. The chain uses TRBV12-3 or TRBV12-4 and TRBJ1-2; D is unclear. The CDR3 is made up of 11 amino acids. V shed 3 bases and J shed 8 bases, with 7 bases lying between them. The CDR3 bases are TGTGCCAGCAGTTTTTCGGCCGGCTACACCTTC. Translated: CASSFSAGYTF.

In this sample, this clonotype turned up many times. J is TRBJ1-1 and V is TRBV11-3; 12 bases agree with TRBD1. This CDR3 is 16 amino acids long. Germline-derived CDR1 and CDR2 are SGHNT and YENEEA. J lost 1 base, V lost 3 bases, and 3 bases had no gene match. The CDR3 nucleotides read TGTGCCAGCAGCTTGGGGACAGGGGGCACGAACACTGAAGCTTTCTTT. It codes for CASSLGTGGTNTEAFF. Looking up the rest from reference TRBV11-3 and TRBJ1-1 gives the full variable domain: EAGVVQSPRYKIIEKKQPVAFWCNPISGHNTLYWYLQNLGQGPELLIRYENEEAVDDSQLPKDRFSAERLKGVDSTLKIQPAELGDSAVYLCASSLGTGGTNTEAFFGQGTRLTVV.

This clonotype counts as medium-sized. The chain uses TRBV5-1 and TRBJ2-7; 8 bases agree with TRBD1. With V trimmed by 6 bases and J by 0 bases, 8 bases remained unmatched. Germline V gene lookup returns CDR1 SGHRS and CDR2 YFSETQ. This CDR3 has 15 amino acids. CDR3 nucleotides: TGCGCCAGCACACATGCAGGACAGGGCTCCTACGAGCAGTACTTC. Residues: CASTHAGQGSYEQYF. Filled out from reference TRBV5-1 and TRBJ2-7, the complete variable domain reads KAGVTQTPRYLIKTRGQQVTLSCSPISGHRSVSWYQQTPGQGLQFLFEYFSETQRNKGNFPGRFSGRQFSNSRSEMNVSTLELGDSALYLCASTHAGQGSYEQYFGPGTRLTVT.

This clonotype was seen more than once but under ten times. This sequence joins TRBV2 and TRBJ1-6; D perhaps matches TRBD1 (5 bases). CDR1 SNHLY and CDR2 FYNNEI come from the germline V gene. The CDR3 consists of 15 residues. The V gene lost 7 bases and the J gene lost 0 bases, with 10 bases spanning the gap. This CDR3 reads CASTRESSYNSPLHF. CDR3 nucleotide sequence: TGTGCCAGCACCAGGGAATCCTCCTATAATTCACCCCTCCACTTT.

This chain uses TRBV9 with TRBJ2-2; a possible D gene is TRBD2 (6 bases). Germline V lookup: CDR1 SGDLS, CDR2 YYNGEE. The CDR3 has 17 amino acids. V was trimmed by 0 bases and J by 1 base, leaving 13 bases between them. The CDR3: CASSVDSGGRNTGELFF. In DNA, the CDR3 is TGTGCCAGCAGCGTAGACTCCGGGGGACGGAACACCGGGGAGCTGTTTTTT.

Ten or more counts support this clonotype. The chain uses TRBV10-3 and TRBJ2-3; 8 bases line up with TRBD1. Looked up from germline, CDR1 is ENHRY and CDR2 is SYGVKD. The trim removed 2 bases at V and 1 base at J, leaving 8 bases unmatched. The CDR3 covers 17 residues. CDR3 region: CAISETITGGRTDTQYF. CDR3 sequence (DNA): TGTGCCATCAGTGAGACTATTACAGGGGGACGCACAGATACGCAGTATTTT.

Details on this clonotype: A much larger clone sits a single nucleotide away, making a read error possible. J is TRBJ2-3 and V is TRBV6-6, with D possibly matching TRBD2 (5 bases). The CDR3 length is 14 residues. Germline V gives CDR1 MNHNY, CDR2 SVGAGI (reference sequence). CDR3: CAVDVASSTDMQYF. In DNA form, the CDR3 reads TGTGCCGTTGACGTAGCGTCAAGCACAGATATGCAGTATTTT.

Sample share makes this clonotype medium-sized. The chain combines TRBV19 with TRBJ2-1; 10 positions match TRBD2. The CDR3 covers 15 residues. V was clipped by 6 bases and J by 6 bases; unmatched bases: 8. In germline, CDR1 is LNHDA, CDR2 SQIVND (reference sequence). CDR3 bases: TGTGCCAGTAGGAAAAGCGGGAGGGTTCGCAATGAGCAGTTCTTC. Its translation: CASRKSGRVRNEQFF.

This clonotype has at least ten counts. The chain uses TRBV6-5 and TRBJ1-2; 9 nucleotides align to TRBD1. Germline CDR1 reads MNHEY; CDR2 reads SVGAGI. This CDR3 contains 14 residues. V was pared by 4 bases and J by 4 bases, with 4 bases of the junction left unmatched. The chain's CDR3 is CASSFDRGGYGYTF. DNA for the CDR3: TGTGCCAGCAGTTTTGACAGGGGGGGCTATGGCTACACCTTC.

This clonotype has at least ten counts. V usage is TRBV9 and J usage is TRBJ1-6, with D unclear. V lost 0 bases and J 3 bases, leaving 7 bases between the germline ends. The CDR3 sequence is 15 residues long. CDR1 and CDR2 (germline): SGDLS, YYNGEE. The CDR3 bases are TGTGCCAGCAGCGTAGCTTCCGACTATAATTCACCCCTCCACTTT. It yields the protein CASSVASDYNSPLHF.

Only a few counts were recorded for this clonotype. The chain combines TRBV7-8 with TRBJ2-7; perhaps TRBD1 as D (6 bases). The CDR3 runs 17 residues. The V gene's germline CDR1 is SGHVS and CDR2 FQNEAQ. The ends were cut back, 2 bases at V and 5 bases at J, with 22 bases in the middle. The CDR3 coding sequence is TGTGCCAGCAGCTTAAGCTGGTTGATGAACAGGGCGAACGAGCAGTACTTC. Amino acids: CASSLSWLMNRANEQYF.

This clonotype was counted at least ten times. The chain combines TRBV28 with TRBJ1-1, with 7 nucleotides matching TRBD1. Trimming at V came to 4 bases and at J to 2 bases, leaving 4 bases not matched to a gene. The germline gives CDR1 MDHEN, CDR2 SYDVKM. CDR3 size: 14 residues. CDR3 in amino acids: CASSSGQVNTEAFF. CDR3 sequence (DNA): TGTGCCAGCAGTTCAGGACAGGTAAACACTGAAGCTTTCTTT.